This T cell receptor beta chain comes out of a study of T cells in Graves' hyperthyroidism and ophthalmopathy (dated by TCRdb to the late 2010s). Study-level background: Peripheral blood was sampled at the time of initial diagnosis, prior to any treatment. A discovery cohort of approximately 97 patients, fewer than 50 with Graves' ophthalmopathy and 55 to 60 with stable Graves' hyperthyroidism, was used to find distinguishing TCR V-J signatures. Prospective prediction of ophthalmopathy was tested in an independent validation cohort of 18 to 20 hyperthyroidism patients and some 17 patients who later progressed to ophthalmopathy. The 90 or so discovery patients were randomly split 7:3 into training and test sets. In six Graves' hyperthyroidism patients, the study also compared T-cell repertoires from thyroid tissue with T-cell repertoires from blood. After sampling, hyperthyroidism patients received methimazole starting at 30 mg daily, and ophthalmopathy patients received high-dose intravenous methylprednisolone. According to the paper, TCR Vbeta CDR3 sequencing was carried out on 135 peripheral blood samples, which came from under 50 ophthalmopathy, 75 to 80 hyperthyroidism and roughly 17 progressor patients. Summary of the overall study and its limitations: In cross-validation, a model built on a 13 V-J signature told ophthalmopathy apart from stable hyperthyroidism with under 90% sensitivity and roughly 83% specificity, and in testing the same model reached 80%/75%. No statistical method was used to set the sample size in advance, and investigators knew the group allocation. In validation, the model predicted progression to ophthalmopathy a median of 6.5 months before onset, with approximately 71% sensitivity and roughly 77% specificity. Most expanded thyroid clonotypes (frequency above 0.001) were also found in blood, which suggests that blood repertoires may mirror thyroid immune responses.

The TCR beta CDR3 regions were amplified from the RNA transcripts. The TCR CDR3 was subjected to a first round of RT-PCR using the HTBI primer set and the Qiagen OneStep RT-PCR kit. Libraries were constructed in a second round of multiplex PCR, after which size selection and purification were performed. The libraries were sequenced on an Illumina HiSeq2000 using paired-end 100 bp reads. Per the source publication's procedure: SOAPnuke was used to process the raw data, throwing out any read that contained adapters or uncalled bases, had a mean Phred below 15, or lacked an exact constant-primer or identifier match. High-quality paired reads were merged with COPE v1.2.5, and unique nucleotide sequences were defined as clonotypes. MiTCR v1.1 was used to align the clonotypes against IMGT TRBV, TRBD and TRBJ reference segments. The analysis included only V-J combinations with a frequency above 0.0001, which together covered approximately 99% of the repertoires. The TCS score was defined as the ratio of F50 (clonal expansion) to E x V (chaos), calculated using BLOSUM62-based TCRdist between CDR3 peptides within each V-J. Welch's t-statistics and random forest reduced some 510 V-J features to 10 to 15, which were used in a naive Bayes classifier (R e1071). The raw public reads went through TCRdb reprocessing: fastp at Q25, MiXCR clone calling, in-frame beta chains kept. One record per CDR3 amino acid sequence lists the most common genes and DNA. V and J calls and clone size were set by TCRdb, not the authors. Recorded for this sample are about 290,000 distinct CDR3 sequences; roughly 15% of them occurred a single time. Jointly, the top ten make up 7.9% of the sample.

Only a few counts were recorded for this clonotype. Its antigen is unknown. No clone much larger than this one lies a single base away; base qualities are absent. Graves' hyperthyroidism was defined as stable when no progression to ophthalmopathy occurred over 18 months of follow-up. Hyperthyroidism patients were newly diagnosed, with disease duration under 2 months, and aged 18 to 65 years. The study excluded patients with uncontrolled infections, other autoimmune diseases, pregnancy or lactation. Diagnoses relied on clinical symptoms, serum thyroxine and TRAb, thyroid ultrasound and orbital computed tomography. Ficoll-Paque density gradient centrifugation was used to isolate PBMCs from about 9.4 ml of fresh peripheral blood. Trizol reagent was used to extract total RNA, and RNA quality was then checked on an Agilent 2100 Bioanalyzer. V is pruned by 4 bases and J by 3 bases, leaving 3 bases of the junction without a gene match. The CDR3 sequence holds 12 residues, the cysteine and phenylalanine included. Only the CDR3 portion is preserved as DNA: 36 bases, with reading frame beginning at the first base. As encoded in the germline V gene, CDR1 is SQVTM while CDR2 is ANQGSEA.

The sample was blood. The sequence links TRBV29-1 to TRBJ2-7; 7 central bases correspond to TRBD2. This receptor was identified in a middle-aged woman with Graves' hyperthyroidism. The DNA is TGCAGCGTTGTGGGGGGGATCTACGAGCAGTACTTC. Protein translation: CSVVGGIYEQYF.